The entry that follows covers one TCR beta chain sequence. The sample is drawn from a study of shared clonotypes between healthy human individuals. Clones were sequenced by immunoSEQ multiplex PCR, and TCRdb holds only the in-frame ones, with some missing. The top ten clones hold roughly 0.45% of a sample with approximately 1,500,000 clones, around 98% of them seen once. Source material: naive CD4+ T cells sorted from blood. Documented subset: CD45RA+ positively selected. This receptor was obtained from a man aged 25 to 40 in good health.

The CDR3 DNA follows: TGTGCCAGCAGCAAAGGCAGGGGTCTGGGTCAGCCCCAGCATTTT. As protein: CASSKGRGLGQPQHF. This chain connects TRBV7-9 to TRBJ1-5; D possibly corresponds to TRBD1 (6 bases). The V end was cut by 5 bases, the J end by 6 bases, with 17 bases between. Germline V gives CDR1 SEHNR, CDR2 FQNEAQ (reference sequence). CDR3 size: 15 residues.